The rows below give T cell receptor beta chains drawn from one sample of a study of blood T cell repertoires in COVID-19. Assay used: immunoSEQ multiplex PCR; TCRdb lists only in-frame clones, some missing. Of fewer than 40,000 clones in the sample, about 82% were seen once. Material for sequencing was peripheral blood. Receptors originate from a human donor in a cohort sampled during active COVID-19. The CDR3 runs from the conserved cysteine through the conserved F or W. D genes are given only for firm matches. Only some rows state a clone size, as once, few, many or a class for expanded clones.

J gene: TRBJ1-3; clone size: .; D gene: .; V gene: TRBV6-1; CDR3 protein: CASSEILSNTIYF; CDR3 DNA: TGTGCCAGCAGTGAAATTTTAAGCAACACCATATATTTT
J gene: TRBJ1-2; clone size: .; D gene: .; V gene: TRBV28; CDR3 protein: CASSLVPGLYGYTF; CDR3 DNA: TGTGCCAGCAGTTTAGTCCCTGGGCTCTATGGCTACACCTTC
J gene: TRBJ1-1; clone size: .; D gene: .; V gene: TRBV28; CDR3 protein: CASSYSPFRGNTEAFF; CDR3 DNA: TGTGCCAGCAGTTATTCTCCGTTTCGGGGGAACACTGAAGCTTTCTTT
J gene: TRBJ1-2; clone size: .; D gene: .; V gene: TRBV4-3; CDR3 protein: CASSQDSGARDYGYTF; CDR3 DNA: TGCGCCAGCAGCCAAGATTCAGGGGCAAGGGACTATGGCTACACCTTC
J gene: TRBJ1-5; clone size: .; D gene: .; V gene: TRBV9; CDR3 protein: CASSVGGSLNQPQHF; CDR3 DNA: TGTGCCAGCAGCGTAGGAGGCAGCCTCAATCAGCCCCAGCATTTT
J gene: TRBJ1-2; clone size: .; D gene: .; V gene: TRBV5-6; CDR3 protein: CASSDEGGYGYTF; CDR3 DNA: TGTGCCAGCAGCGACGAAGGGGGATATGGCTACACCTTC
J gene: TRBJ1-3; clone size: .; D gene: .; V gene: TRBV3-1/TRBV3-2; CDR3 protein: CASSQGAAGLSGNTIYF; CDR3 DNA: TGTGCCAGCAGCCAAGGCGCTGCGGGGCTATCTGGAAACACCATATATTTT
J gene: TRBJ1-5; clone size: .; D gene: TRBD1; V gene: TRBV5-8; CDR3 protein: CASSPGDSFNQPQHF; CDR3 DNA: TGTGCCAGCAGCCCGGGGGACAGTTTCAATCAGCCCCAGCATTTT
J gene: TRBJ2-5; clone size: .; D gene: TRBD2; V gene: TRBV5-6; CDR3 protein: CASSLEAGGRETQYF; CDR3 DNA: TGTGCCAGCAGCTTGGAAGCGGGGGGGCGGGAGACCCAGTACTTC
J gene: TRBJ2-5; clone size: .; D gene: TRBD2; V gene: TRBV9; CDR3 protein: CASSLTASGGAREETQYF; CDR3 DNA: TGTGCCAGCAGCCTGACGGCTAGCGGGGGGGCAAGGGAAGAGACCCAGTACTTC
J gene: TRBJ2-5; clone size: .; D gene: TRBD2; V gene: TRBV4-3; CDR3 protein: CASSQDLLAGGSFETQYF; CDR3 DNA: TGCGCCAGCAGCCAAGATCTTCTAGCGGGGGGTTCCTTTGAGACCCAGTACTTC
J gene: TRBJ1-2; clone size: .; D gene: TRBD1; V gene: TRBV25-1; CDR3 protein: CASSELIQGNGYTF; CDR3 DNA: TGTGCCAGCAGTGAATTGATACAGGGGAATGGCTACACCTTC
J gene: TRBJ2-4; clone size: few; D gene: TRBD2; V gene: TRBV4-2; CDR3 protein: CASSQADSSGGFKNIQYF; CDR3 DNA: TGTGCCAGCAGCCAAGCCGATAGTAGCGGGGGGTTCAAAAACATTCAGTACTTC
J gene: TRBJ2-3; clone size: .; D gene: TRBD2; V gene: TRBV11-2; CDR3 protein: CASSLAGGGPSTDTQYF; CDR3 DNA: TGTGCCAGCAGCTTAGCCGGGGGGGGGCCGAGCACAGATACGCAGTATTTT
J gene: TRBJ2-7; clone size: .; D gene: .; V gene: TRBV7-2; CDR3 protein: CASTPGGVTGKNPYEQYF; CDR3 DNA: TGTGCCAGCACCCCGGGGGGGGTGACAGGGAAGAACCCCTACGAGCAGTACTTC
J gene: TRBJ1-2; clone size: .; D gene: TRBD1; V gene: TRBV5-4; CDR3 protein: CASMLDRVGGYTF; CDR3 DNA: TGTGCCAGCATGCTGGACAGGGTGGGTGGCTACACCTTC
J gene: TRBJ2-3; clone size: .; D gene: TRBD2; V gene: TRBV9; CDR3 protein: CASSVRETSGGADTQYF; CDR3 DNA: TGTGCCAGCAGCGTACGGGAGACTAGCGGGGGGGCAGATACGCAGTATTTT
J gene: TRBJ1-2; clone size: .; D gene: .; V gene: TRBV12-3/TRBV12-4; CDR3 protein: CASSWEGGYTF; CDR3 DNA: TGTGCCAGCAGCTGGGAGGGGGGCTACACCTTC
J gene: TRBJ1-3; clone size: .; D gene: .; V gene: TRBV12-3/TRBV12-4; CDR3 protein: CASSSVFGNTIYF; CDR3 DNA: TGTGCCAGCAGTTCGGTCTTTGGAAACACCATATATTTT
J gene: TRBJ1-3; clone size: .; D gene: .; V gene: TRBV5-4; CDR3 protein: CASSQTATRYSGNTIYF; CDR3 DNA: TGTGCCAGCAGCCAGACTGCCACTAGGTACTCTGGAAACACCATATATTTT
J gene: TRBJ2-3; clone size: .; D gene: TRBD1; V gene: TRBV4-1; CDR3 protein: CASSLPGGQRVTDTQYF; CDR3 DNA: TGCGCCAGCAGCCTACCAGGGGGCCAGCGAGTCACAGATACGCAGTATTTT
J gene: TRBJ2-1; clone size: .; D gene: TRBD2; V gene: TRBV4-2; CDR3 protein: CASSQAGGYNEQFF; CDR3 DNA: TGTGCCAGCAGCCAAGCGGGGGGTTACAATGAGCAGTTCTTC
J gene: TRBJ2-7; clone size: few; D gene: .; V gene: TRBV4-2; CDR3 protein: CASSQVAGDDSYEQYF; CDR3 DNA: TGTGCCAGCAGCCAAGTTGCGGGCGACGACTCCTACGAGCAGTACTTC
J gene: TRBJ1-2; clone size: .; D gene: TRBD1; V gene: TRBV28; CDR3 protein: CATSTGQEYGYTF; CDR3 DNA: TGTGCCACCTCGACGGGACAGGAGTATGGCTACACCTTC
J gene: TRBJ2-7; clone size: .; D gene: .; V gene: TRBV5-1; CDR3 protein: CASSPEGSGYEQYF; CDR3 DNA: TGCGCCAGCAGCCCGGAGGGTAGCGGCTACGAGCAGTACTTC
J gene: TRBJ2-7; clone size: .; D gene: TRBD1; V gene: TRBV6-6; CDR3 protein: CASSYSGGDYEQYF; CDR3 DNA: TGTGCCAGCAGTTACTCAGGGGGCGACTACGAGCAGTACTTC
J gene: TRBJ2-7; clone size: .; D gene: TRBD1; V gene: TRBV18; CDR3 protein: CASSPPPIKGVCLPTGQDYEQYF; CDR3 DNA: TGTGCCAGCTCACCACCCCCCATCAAGGGCGTATGTCTTCCTACAGGACAGGACTACGAGCAGTACTTC
J gene: TRBJ1-5; clone size: .; D gene: .; V gene: TRBV5-8; CDR3 protein: CASRPAGGGDQPQHF; CDR3 DNA: TGTGCCAGCAGACCCGCGGGGGGGGGCGATCAGCCCCAGCATTTT
J gene: TRBJ1-2; clone size: .; D gene: .; V gene: TRBV9; CDR3 protein: CASSVGQGNYGYTF; CDR3 DNA: TGTGCCAGCAGCGTAGGGCAGGGGAACTATGGCTACACCTTC
J gene: TRBJ2-1; clone size: .; D gene: TRBD2; V gene: TRBV5-1; CDR3 protein: CASSLNRGGYDEQFF; CDR3 DNA: TGCGCCAGCAGCTTAAATCGGGGGGGATACGATGAGCAGTTCTTC
J gene: TRBJ1-5; clone size: .; D gene: TRBD1; V gene: TRBV10-3; CDR3 protein: CAISDGGQGSQPQHF; CDR3 DNA: TGTGCCATCAGTGACGGGGGACAGGGGAGTCAGCCCCAGCATTTT
J gene: TRBJ2-1; clone size: .; D gene: .; V gene: TRBV3-1/TRBV3-2; CDR3 protein: CASSQGRNSYNEQFF; CDR3 DNA: TGTGCCAGCAGCCAAGGCAGAAACTCCTACAATGAGCAGTTCTTC
J gene: TRBJ2-7; clone size: .; D gene: .; V gene: TRBV18; CDR3 protein: CASSPSFEGEQYF; CDR3 DNA: TGTGCCAGCTCACCCTCCTTCGAGGGCGAGCAGTACTTC
J gene: TRBJ2-1; clone size: .; D gene: TRBD2; V gene: TRBV7-2; CDR3 protein: CASTKRARREGNNEQFF; CDR3 DNA: TGTGCCAGCACCAAAAGGGCGCGGCGGGAGGGAAACAATGAGCAGTTCTTC
J gene: TRBJ1-2; clone size: .; D gene: TRBD1; V gene: TRBV5-6; CDR3 protein: CASSVTGGTSYGYTF; CDR3 DNA: TGTGCCAGCAGCGTTACAGGGGGCACCAGCTATGGCTACACCTTC
J gene: TRBJ2-7; clone size: .; D gene: .; V gene: TRBV27; CDR3 protein: CARNPNYTGPSYEQYF; CDR3 DNA: TGTGCCAGAAATCCCAATTATACAGGCCCCTCCTACGAGCAGTACTTC
J gene: TRBJ1-6; clone size: few; D gene: .; V gene: TRBV3-1/TRBV3-2; CDR3 protein: CASSQETGRSGGSPLHF; CDR3 DNA: TGTGCCAGCAGCCAAGAAACAGGGAGAAGTGGGGGTTCACCCCTCCACTTT
J gene: TRBJ2-7; clone size: once; D gene: .; V gene: TRBV7-9; CDR3 protein: CASSFQYEQYF; CDR3 DNA: TGTGCCAGCAGCTTCCAGTACGAGCAGTACTTC
J gene: TRBJ2-7; clone size: .; D gene: TRBD1; V gene: TRBV19; CDR3 protein: CASSPRTGEQYF; CDR3 DNA: TGTGCCAGTAGTCCCAGGACAGGCGAGCAGTACTTC
J gene: TRBJ2-3; clone size: .; D gene: TRBD2; V gene: TRBV5-4; CDR3 protein: CASSSPSPAGGFGNTQYF; CDR3 DNA: TGTGCCAGCAGCTCTCCCTCTCCCGCGGGGGGGTTCGGAAATACGCAGTATTTT